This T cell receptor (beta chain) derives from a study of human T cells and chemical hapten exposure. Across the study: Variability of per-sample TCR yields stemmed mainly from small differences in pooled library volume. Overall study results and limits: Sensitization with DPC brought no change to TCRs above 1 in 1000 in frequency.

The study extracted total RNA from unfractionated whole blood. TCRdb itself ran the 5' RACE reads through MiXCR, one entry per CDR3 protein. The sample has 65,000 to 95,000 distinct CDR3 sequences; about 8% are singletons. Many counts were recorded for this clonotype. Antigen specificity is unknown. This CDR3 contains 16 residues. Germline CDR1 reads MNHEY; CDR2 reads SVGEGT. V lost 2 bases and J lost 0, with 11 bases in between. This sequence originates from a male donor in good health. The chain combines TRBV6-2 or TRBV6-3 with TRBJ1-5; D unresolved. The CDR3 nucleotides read TGTGCCAGCAGTTACGTGGGGTCGTATAGCAATCAGCCCCAGCATTTT. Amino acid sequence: CASSYVGSYSNQPQHF.